A single sample gave rise to the 8 T cell receptor beta chains below, sequenced in a study of T-cell reconstitution after alpha-beta-depleted transplantation in children. During its preparation, the TCRbeta library received unique molecular identifiers. One entry per CDR3 protein, called by TCRdb with MiXCR from the PCR reads. The sample records around 530,000 distinct CDR3 sequences, approximately 32% being singletons. The sequencing here drew on PBMCs from the stem cell graft donor, taken from the stem cell graft. Source of these receptors: a human donor who donated a stem cell graft to a child with aplastic anemia.

The V gene is TRBV18, the J gene TRBJ2-7; 7 bases align to TRBD2. J gave up 5 bases and V 8 bases, and 6 bases lay outside the gene matches. Germline V gene lookup returns CDR1 KGHSH and CDR2 LQKENI. CDR3 length equals 12 residues. In DNA, the CDR3 is TGTGCCAGCCGGTTGGGAGGGGACGAGCAGTACTTC. It yields the protein CASRLGGDEQYF.

CDR3 nucleotide sequence: TGTGCCAGCAGTGCCTACGGAACCTACGAGCAGTACGTC. This translates into CASSAYGTYEQYV. This rearrangement joins TRBV6-1 to TRBJ2-7; no reliable D call. Trimming took off 4 bases at V and 2 bases at J, with 9 bases between the two ends. The CDR3 covers 13 residues. CDR1 is MNHNS, CDR2 SASEGT, per germline.

CDR3 bases: TGTGCCAGTGAGACAGGGGGAAATCAGCCCCAGCATTTT. Its protein product is CASETGGNQPQHF. V is TRBV19 and J is TRBJ1-5, with 9 positions matching TRBD1. CDR1 and CDR2 (germline): LNHDA, SQIVND (reference sequence). Germline trimming cut 8 bases from V and 4 bases from J; bases unmatched to any gene: 3. CDR3 length: 13 residues.

The V gene is TRBV5-4, the J gene TRBJ2-5, with 8 bases aligning to TRBD2. CDR3 length: 16 residues. From germline, CDR1 is SGHNT and CDR2 YYREEE (reference sequence). Trimming removed 3 bases from V and 5 bases from J; junction bases left unmatched: 12. CDR3 coding DNA: TGTGCCAGCAGCTCCCCGGTAGCGGGACTAGGGGAGACCCAGTACTTC. Translation gives CASSSPVAGLGETQYF. Combining the CDR3 with reference TRBV5-4 and TRBJ2-5 gives the whole variable domain ETGVTQSPTHLIKTRGQQVTLRCSSQSGHNTVSWYQQALGQGPQFIFQYYREEENGRGNFPPRFSGLQFPNYSSELNVNALELDDSALYLCASSSPVAGLGETQYFGPGTRLLVL.

CDR3: CASRTSGSSGANVLTF. The CDR3 bases are TGTGCCAGCAGGACTAGCGGGAGCTCTGGGGCCAACGTCCTGACTTTC. The V call is TRBV28, the J call TRBJ2-6; 12 nucleotides match TRBD2. Germline values: CDR1 MDHEN, CDR2 SYDVKM. The CDR3 runs 16 residues. The junction had 0 bases not matched to a gene; V was cut back by 6 bases and J by 0 bases.

The chain uses TRBV11-3 and TRBJ2-2; D gene ambiguous. Per germline, CDR1 SGHNT and CDR2 YENEEA. The CDR3 contains 15 residues. The ends were cut back, 5 bases at V and 4 bases at J, with 14 bases in the middle. CDR3 sequence reads: CASSRSRTPTGELFF. CDR3 nucleotide sequence: TGTGCCAGCAGCCGAAGTCGTACCCCCACCGGGGAGCTGTTTTTT.

This clonotype was observed a handful of times. The chain recombines TRBV6-5 with TRBJ2-3; 14 nucleotides match TRBD2. The trim removed 0 bases at V and 4 bases at J, leaving 6 bases unmatched. This CDR3 spans 18 amino acids. Germline V lookup: CDR1 MNHEY, CDR2 SVGAGI. The CDR3 sequence: CASSYSGTSGSSPDTQYF. CDR3 nucleotides: TGTGCCAGCAGTTACTCCGGGACTAGCGGGAGTTCTCCAGATACGCAGTATTTT.

This clonotype turned up a few times. The chain is built from TRBV27 and TRBJ2-1; 9 bases line up with TRBD2. V lost 8 bases, J lost 5 bases, and 7 bases stayed unmatched. From germline, CDR1 is MNHEY and CDR2 SMNVEV (reference sequence). CDR3 length equals 14 residues. CDR3 sequence (DNA): TGTGCCAGCCGTAGCGGGGGATTAAACAATGAGCAGTTCTTC. The encoded protein is CASRSGGLNNEQFF.